Sequencing of this T cell receptor (beta chain) was carried out in a study of shared clonotypes between healthy human individuals. Of note for this clone: This may arise from a read error, as a much more abundant clone is one base away. Other DNA sequences in this specimen translate into the identical CDR3.

The DNA input per sorted-subset replicate PCR was about 190 ng, corresponding to some 30,000 T cell genomes. TCRdb keeps only in-frame clones here, not all; method: immunoSEQ multiplex PCR. The sample shows more than 2 million clones, less than 95% of them seen only once. Terminally differentiated effector memory CD45RA+ cells were left out of the naive CD8 fraction, which was CD45RO-negative and positively selected for CCR7. The CDR3 loop spans 14 amino acids. The ends lost 6 bases at V and 2 bases at J; junction bases unmatched: 4. Germline V lookup: CDR1 LNHDA, CDR2 SQIVND (reference sequence). This sequence originates from a young man in good health. What was sequenced was naive CD8+ T cells sorted from blood. V usage is TRBV19 and J usage is TRBJ2-7, with 10 positions matching TRBD1. CDR3 residues: CASSSGTGAYEQYF. CDR3 sequence (DNA): TGTGCCAGTAGCTCCGGGACAGGGGCCTACGAGCAGTACTTC.